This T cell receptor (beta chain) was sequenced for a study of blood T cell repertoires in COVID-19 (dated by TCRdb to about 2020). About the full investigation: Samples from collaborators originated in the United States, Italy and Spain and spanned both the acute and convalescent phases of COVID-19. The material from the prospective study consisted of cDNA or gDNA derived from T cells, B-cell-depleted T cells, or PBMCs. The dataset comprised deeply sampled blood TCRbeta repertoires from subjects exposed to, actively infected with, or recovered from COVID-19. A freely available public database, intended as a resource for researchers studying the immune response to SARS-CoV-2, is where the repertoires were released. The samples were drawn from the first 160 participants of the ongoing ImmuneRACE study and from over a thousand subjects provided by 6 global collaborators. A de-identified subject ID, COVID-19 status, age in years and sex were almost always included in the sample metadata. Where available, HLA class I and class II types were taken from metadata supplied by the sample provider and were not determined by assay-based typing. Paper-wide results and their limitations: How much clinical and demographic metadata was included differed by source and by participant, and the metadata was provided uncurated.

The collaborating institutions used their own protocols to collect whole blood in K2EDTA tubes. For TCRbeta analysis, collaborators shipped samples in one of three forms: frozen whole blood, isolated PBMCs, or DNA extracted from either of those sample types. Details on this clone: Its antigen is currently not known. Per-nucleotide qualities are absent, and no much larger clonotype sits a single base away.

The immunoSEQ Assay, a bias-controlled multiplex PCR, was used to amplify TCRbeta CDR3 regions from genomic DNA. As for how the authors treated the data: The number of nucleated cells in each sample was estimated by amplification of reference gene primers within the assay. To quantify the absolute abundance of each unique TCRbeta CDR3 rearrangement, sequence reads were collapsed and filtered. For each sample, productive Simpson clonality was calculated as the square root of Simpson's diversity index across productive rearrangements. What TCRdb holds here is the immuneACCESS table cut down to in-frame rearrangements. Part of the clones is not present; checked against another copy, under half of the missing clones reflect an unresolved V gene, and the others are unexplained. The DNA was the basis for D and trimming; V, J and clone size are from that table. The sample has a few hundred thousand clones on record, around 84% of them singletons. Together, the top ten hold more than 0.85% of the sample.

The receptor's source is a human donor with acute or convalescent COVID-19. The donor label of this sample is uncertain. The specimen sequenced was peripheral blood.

CDR3 loop: CASSTLRQANTEAFF. At the DNA level, the sequence is TGTGCCAGTAGTACCCTACGACAGGCGAACACTGAAGCTTTCTTT. Recombination linked TRBV19 to TRBJ1-1; a tentative D match to TRBD1 spans 6 bases. V loses 4 bases of germline sequence and J loses 1 base, and the interval between the two ends is 13 bases. There are 15 amino acids in the CDR3, from cysteine to phenylalanine inclusive. Only the CDR3 region is kept as DNA, spanning 45 bases read in frame from base 1. CDR1 LNHDA and CDR2 SQIVND were looked up in the germline V gene (reference sequence).